Each of the 11 T cell receptor beta chains below was sequenced from the same sample in a study of OX40 agonist ivuxolimab in advanced cancers. The method was immunoSEQ multiplex PCR; TCRdb's version includes in-frame clones alone and lacks a portion of them. The data contain around 64,000 clones, around 83% of them singletons. The source material was CD4+ or CD8+ T cells sorted from blood, sampled in a trial of the OX40 agonist ivuxolimab. These receptors all stem from an adult with an advanced solid tumor such as melanoma, head and neck, liver or kidney cancer.

V usage is TRBV15 and J usage is TRBJ2-5; tentatively, D is TRBD1 or TRBD2 (5 bases each). The length of the CDR3 is 14 residues. Germline loops: CDR1 LNHNV, CDR2 YYDKDF (reference sequence). V shed 0 bases and J shed 4 bases, with 9 bases lying between them. The CDR3 region is CATSRDRGAETQYF. The CDR3 bases are TGTGCCACCAGCAGAGATCGAGGGGCAGAGACCCAGTACTTC.

The chain couples TRBV5-6 to TRBJ1-1; 8 bases align to TRBD1. This CDR3 contains 14 residues. Germline-derived CDR1 and CDR2 are SGHDT and YYEEEE. V was pared by 0 bases and J by 4 bases, with 2 bases of the junction left unmatched. The CDR3 region has the DNA TGTGCCAGCAGCTTGGACAGGGGGATCACTGAAGCTTTCTTT. Amino acids: CASSLDRGITEAFF.

The chain joins TRBV7-2 to TRBJ1-5, with D perhaps TRBD1 (6 bases). The germline V gene encodes CDR1 SGHTA and CDR2 FQGNSA. The CDR3 contains 14 residues. V was shortened by 2 bases and J by 3 bases, with 8 bases between the two germline ends. The chain's CDR3 is CASSLRTVNQPQHF. The CDR3 nucleotides are TGTGCCAGCAGCTTAAGGACAGTCAATCAGCCCCAGCATTTT.

The chain joins TRBV19 to TRBJ1-4; D unresolved. Germline V gene data show CDR1 as LNHDA and CDR2 as SQIVND (reference sequence). With 3 bases removed from V and 2 bases from J, the gap between germline ends came to 7 bases. The CDR3 is 14 residues long. CDR3 region: CASSMVGTNEKLFF. The DNA of the CDR3 is TGTGCCAGTAGTATGGTGGGGACTAATGAAAAACTGTTTTTT.

J is TRBJ2-5 and V is TRBV6-5; a weak D match, TRBD2 (5 bases). Germline loops: CDR1 MNHEY, CDR2 SVGAGI. The CDR3 is 16 residues long. The germline V and J ends were trimmed by 0 bases and 2 bases, with 13 bases remaining between them. DNA of the CDR3: TGTGCCAGCAGTTACTCTCCTCGTAGGGAGCAAGAGACCCAGTACTTC. Protein product: CASSYSPRREQETQYF.

V usage is TRBV9 and J usage is TRBJ2-2; TRBD1 might be the D (5 bases). Germline assignment: CDR1 SGDLS and CDR2 YYNGEE. The CDR3 contains 13 residues. The V and J ends lost 4 bases and 7 bases respectively, with 11 bases between them. The CDR3 bases are TGTGCCAGCAGCCAGGGTCCTGTCGGGGAGCTGTTTTTT. It is translated as CASSQGPVGELFF.

The chain uses TRBV9 and TRBJ2-5; the match to TRBD2 covers 10 bases. With V trimmed by 3 bases and J by 3 bases, 2 bases remained unmatched. The CDR3 consists of 14 residues. In germline, CDR1 is SGDLS, CDR2 YYNGEE. This CDR3 reads CASSAGLAKETQYF. CDR3 nucleotides: TGTGCCAGCAGCGCGGGACTAGCGAAAGAGACCCAGTACTTC.

This sequence joins TRBV6-4 and TRBJ1-1; perhaps TRBD1 as D (5 bases). The germline V and J ends were trimmed by 0 bases and 5 bases, with 13 bases remaining between them. Germline assignment: CDR1 MRHNA and CDR2 SNTAGT. The CDR3 runs to 15 residues. CDR3 sequence: CASSDSGRGFTEAFF. CDR3 bases: TGTGCCAGCAGTGACTCTGGTAGGGGCTTTACTGAAGCTTTCTTT.

The chain joins TRBV7-9 to TRBJ2-1; 15 bases map to TRBD2. Losses at the gene ends were 0 bases for V and 8 bases for J; bases not matched to a gene: 5. This CDR3 spans 17 amino acids. Germline V gene lookup returns CDR1 SEHNR and CDR2 FQNEAQ (reference sequence). CDR3 amino acids: CASSLAGTSGRSYEQFF. Written as DNA, the CDR3 is TGTGCCAGCAGCTTAGCCGGGACTAGCGGGAGGAGTTATGAGCAGTTCTTC.

This rearrangement joins TRBV18 to TRBJ2-7; no firm D call. CDR1 is KGHSH and CDR2 is LQKENI in the germline V gene. Trimming removed 2 bases from V and 2 bases from J, with 7 bases in between. CDR3 length: 13 amino acids. DNA for the CDR3: TGTGCCAGCTCACCAGGCAATACCTACGAGCAGTACTTC. Protein product: CASSPGNTYEQYF.

This chain links TRBV5-6 with TRBJ2-7; no firm D call. There are 11 residues in the CDR3. Trimming removed 3 bases at V and 0 bases at J, with 1 base between. Germline CDR1 reads SGHDT; CDR2 reads YYEEEE. This CDR3 is CASSSSYEQYF. The DNA for the CDR3 is TGTGCCAGCAGCTCCTCCTACGAGCAGTACTTC.